This T cell receptor (beta chain) derives from a study of T cells in Graves' hyperthyroidism and ophthalmopathy. Study-wide results and caveats: Expanded thyroid clonotypes (above 0.001) were mostly also found in blood.

This CDR3 region has 14 residues. Trimming cost V 5 bases and J 5 bases; bases outside gene matches: 7. Germline lookup yields CDR1 DFQATT and CDR2 SNEGSKA (reference sequence). Uncontrolled infection, other autoimmune disease, pregnancy and lactation each barred patients from inclusion. Used for diagnoses were clinical symptoms, serum thyroxine and TRAb, thyroid ultrasound and orbital computed tomography. A roughly 10 ml volume of fresh peripheral blood provided the PBMCs. About this clonotype: Its antigen is not identified.

Template material for amplifying TCR beta CDR3 regions consisted of RNA transcripts. HTBI primers were employed in a first-round RT-PCR of the TCR CDR3. Via MiXCR, TCRdb re-called the multiplex PCR reads, giving one row per CDR3 protein. Of under 300,000 distinct CDR3 sequences in the sample, about 14% are singletons; the top ten hold roughly 7.5%. This chain links TRBV20-1 with TRBJ2-5; 11 bases fit TRBD1. The sample was blood. This sequence was found in a woman between 25 and 40 years old with Graves' hyperthyroidism that later progressed to Graves' ophthalmopathy. CDR3 region: CSAPFRDRGETQYF. As DNA, the CDR3 is TGCAGTGCTCCATTTCGGGACAGGGGGGAGACCCAGTACTTC.